The rows below give T cell receptor beta chains drawn from one sample of a study of blood T cell repertoires in COVID-19. Sequencing was performed with immunoSEQ multiplex PCR; in TCRdb, only in-frame clones are kept and a portion is missing. The sample has around 130,000 clones, more than 75% seen once; the top ten hold less than 4.5%. The sequenced sample consisted of peripheral blood. The receptors originated from a woman aged 60-70 years with acute or convalescent COVID-19. Both conserved end residues are part of each CDR3. The order of the fields is D gene, clone size, V gene, J gene, CDR3 DNA, CDR3 protein. The D gene is left open where the match is weak. Clone size is given for some rows only: seen once, a few or many times, or a class if the clone is expanded.

>-|-|TRBV29-1|TRBJ1-1
TGCAGCGTGAGGGGTGGGTGGGGACATACTGAAGCTTTCTTT
CSVRGGWGHTEAFF
>-|-|TRBV25-1|TRBJ1-4
TGTGCCAGCAGTGAATTTGCCGGGAGTGAAAAACTGTTTTTT
CASSEFAGSEKLFF
>-|-|TRBV11-2|TRBJ2-3
TGTGCCAGCAGCTTAGATCGAGGTACGCAGTATTTT
CASSLDRGTQYF
>-|few|TRBV7-6|TRBJ2-1
TGTGCCAGCAGCTTAGACAGGAATGAGCAGTTCTTC
CASSLDRNEQFF
>TRBD2|-|TRBV7-3|TRBJ2-5
TGTGCCAGCAGCTTGACTAGCGGGAGGGGGACCCAGTACTTC
CASSLTSGRGTQYF
>-|few|TRBV28|TRBJ1-2
TGTGCCAGCAGCACAAGGCGGGGAGGGGGCTATGGCTACACCTTC
CASSTRRGGGYGYTF
>TRBD2|-|TRBV3-1/TRBV3-2|TRBJ2-3
TGTGCCAGCAGCCAAACGTCACTAGCGGGAGGGCCAAAACGCACAGATACGCAGTATTTT
CASSQTSLAGGPKRTDTQYF
>-|-|TRBV2|TRBJ1-5
TGTGCCAGCAGTGCAGAAGGCAATCAGCCCCAGCATTTT
CASSAEGNQPQHF
>TRBD2|-|TRBV7-2|TRBJ2-2
TGTGCCAGCAGCTATTTTTCCGGGACTAGGACCACCGGGGAGCTGTTTTTT
CASSYFSGTRTTGELFF
>-|few|TRBV28|TRBJ2-3
TGTGCCAGCAGTTGGGGCACCCAAACAGATACGCAGTATTTT
CASSWGTQTDTQYF
>-|-|TRBV18|TRBJ1-2
TGTGCCAGCTCACCAGATCCCGGGAATATGCGGTATGGCTACACCTTC
CASSPDPGNMRYGYTF
>-|-|TRBV7-9|TRBJ2-3
TGTGCCAGCAGCTTAGCGCGGCACTCGACAGATACGCAGTATTTT
CASSLARHSTDTQYF
>-|-|TRBV28|TRBJ2-1
TGTGCCAGCAGTTTTCGGGGGCGACTAGCTTCCAATGAGCAGTTCTTC
CASSFRGRLASNEQFF
>-|once|TRBV5-1|TRBJ1-1
TGCGCCAGCAGCTTGGCCCTAGGGGCTAGCACTGAAGCTTTCTTT
CASSLALGASTEAFF
>-|once|TRBV28|TRBJ2-1
TGTGCCAGCAGTGGCCTGTACTACAATGAGCAGTTCTTC
CASSGLYYNEQFF
>TRBD2|-|TRBV28|TRBJ2-1
TGTGCCAGCAGTTTACTCACTAGCGGGAGGTGGAGTAATGAGCAGTTCTTC
CASSLLTSGRWSNEQFF
>-|-|TRBV30|TRBJ1-2
TGTGCCTGGAGTGTAGATGGTACAGGGTTACGCGGCTACACCTTC
CAWSVDGTGLRGYTF
>TRBD2|-|TRBV7-6|TRBJ2-1
TGTGCCAGCAGCTCCTTTAGCGGGAGCAGGGTTCGTGAGCAGTTCTTC
CASSSFSGSRVREQFF
>TRBD1|-|TRBV5-4|TRBJ1-2
TGTGCCAGCAGCCCAGCGGGACAGGGGTATGGCTACACCTTC
CASSPAGQGYGYTF
>-|-|TRBV7-2|TRBJ2-6
TGTGCCAGCAGCTTAGTATCCTCTGGGGCCAACGTCCTGACTTTC
CASSLVSSGANVLTF
>-|-|TRBV6-1|TRBJ1-5
TGTGCCAGCAGTGACGGGGGGGGCAATCAGCCCCAGCATTTT
CASSDGGGNQPQHF
>TRBD2|-|TRBV6-2/TRBV6-3|TRBJ2-3
TGTGCCAGCAGTCTAGCGGGAACGTGGACAGATACGCAGTATTTT
CASSLAGTWTDTQYF
>TRBD1|-|TRBV28|TRBJ1-2
TGTGCCAGCAGTTCCCGGACAGGGGAAGTACGGGGCTACACCTTC
CASSSRTGEVRGYTF
>-|once|TRBV20-1|TRBJ1-1
TGCAGTGCTAGTTGGCAGATGAACACTGAAGCTTTCTTT
CSASWQMNTEAFF
>-|once|TRBV27|TRBJ1-6
TGTGCCAGCACCCTCTCCTATAATTCACCCCTCCACTTT
CASTLSYNSPLHF
>-|-|TRBV7-3|TRBJ2-2
TGTGCCAGCAGCTTAAACGCCGGCGGCGGGGAGCTGTTTTTT
CASSLNAGGGELFF
>-|-|TRBV6-5|TRBJ1-2
TGTGCCAGCACCCCGCAGGGAAGATCTGGCTACACCTTC
CASTPQGRSGYTF
>-|-|TRBV30|TRBJ1-1
TGTGCCTGGAGTGAGGGGGGGCGGGGGTCTGAAGCTTTCTTT
CAWSEGGRGSEAFF
>TRBD1|-|TRBV5-4|TRBJ1-2
TGTGCCAGCAGCTTGGAACAGGGGCGGGATGGCTACACCTTC
CASSLEQGRDGYTF
>-|once|TRBV4-1|TRBJ1-5
TGCGCCAGCAGCCAAGCAGAGACTAAACAGCCCCAGCATTTT
CASSQAETKQPQHF
>-|once|TRBV30|TRBJ2-7
TGTGCCTGGAGTTCTGGGGGGGCGGTACGCTACGAGCAGTACTTC
CAWSSGGAVRYEQYF
>TRBD1|-|TRBV6-2/TRBV6-3|TRBJ1-5
TGTGCCAGCAGTTACCAACCCTCTTTGGGGACAGGGCTCAATCAGCCCCAGCATTTT
CASSYQPSLGTGLNQPQHF
>TRBD1|-|TRBV11-3|TRBJ2-6
TGTGCCAGCAGCCCGGAAGGGGGCTACTCTGGGGCCAACGTCCTGACTTTC
CASSPEGGYSGANVLTF
>-|once|TRBV13|TRBJ1-1
TGTGCCAGCAGCTTAGGGACCCTGGGCGCTGAAGCTTTCTTT
CASSLGTLGAEAFF
>-|-|TRBV18|TRBJ1-3
TGTGCCAGCTCACCAGCAGTTAACGGAAACACCATATATTTT
CASSPAVNGNTIYF
>-|-|TRBV9|TRBJ2-1
TGTGCCAGCAGCGTACGGGCGGGACAGCCTTTTTATGAGCAGTTCTTC
CASSVRAGQPFYEQFF
>TRBD1|once|TRBV28|TRBJ1-6
TGTGCCAGCAGTTTAACCCACACAGGGGGCGCTAATTCACCCCTCCACTTT
CASSLTHTGGANSPLHF
>-|-|TRBV24-1|TRBJ2-1
TGTGCCACCAGTGATTTGAAGGCACCGGGTGGGTTCTACAATGAGCAGTTCTTC
CATSDLKAPGGFYNEQFF
>TRBD1|-|TRBV5-4|TRBJ1-2
TGTGCCGGATCCCGGGACAGGATATCTATGTTTTGGGATGGCTACACCTTC
CAGSRDRISMFWDGYTF
>TRBD1|-|TRBV9|TRBJ2-2
TGTGCCAGCAGCGTTGACAGGGCTGGCACCGGGGAGCTGTTTTTT
CASSVDRAGTGELFF
>-|-|TRBV28|TRBJ1-5
TGTGCCAGCAGTCCGATGACAGTGTTGGTCAGTCAGCCCCAGCATTTT
CASSPMTVLVSQPQHF
>-|-|TRBV28|TRBJ1-2
TGTGCCAGCAAAGGACAGTGGGCTCACTATGGCTACACCTTC
CASKGQWAHYGYTF
>-|-|TRBV29-1|TRBJ1-2
TGCAGCGCCCTAGGGGCGGATGGCTACACCTTC
CSALGADGYTF
>-|few|TRBV5-6|TRBJ1-1
TGTGCCAGCAGCTGGACACTCGTGAACACTGAAGCTTTCTTT
CASSWTLVNTEAFF
>TRBD1|-|TRBV15|TRBJ1-4
TGTGCTTCTAACCAGGGACAGGGAAATGAAAAACTGTTTTTT
CASNQGQGNEKLFF
>-|-|TRBV7-2|TRBJ2-3
TGTGCCAGCAGCTCCAGGGTAACAGATACGCAGTATTTT
CASSSRVTDTQYF
>TRBD1|-|TRBV9|TRBJ2-1
TGTGCCAGCAGCGCCCGGGACAGTTCCTACAATGAGCAGTTCTTC
CASSARDSSYNEQFF
>TRBD1|once|TRBV10-3|TRBJ1-2
TGTGCCATCAGTGAGGAACAGGGGAGTGGGGCCTATGGCTACACCTTC
CAISEEQGSGAYGYTF
>TRBD2|few|TRBV3-1/TRBV3-2|TRBJ2-7
TGTGCCAGCAGCCAAGTAGCGGGAGGGCCGGGAGAGCAGTACTTC
CASSQVAGGPGEQYF
>TRBD1|-|TRBV24-1|TRBJ2-3
TGTGCCACCAGTGATTTTCCCGGACAGGGAAGGCCAGATACGCAGTATTTT
CATSDFPGQGRPDTQYF
>TRBD1|-|TRBV5-1|TRBJ1-3
TGCGCCAGCAGCTGGACGGGACAGGGTCCCTCTGGAAACACCATATATTTT
CASSWTGQGPSGNTIYF
>TRBD1|-|TRBV2|TRBJ1-2
TGTGCCAGCAATGGGGCAGGGGGCAACTATGGCTACACCTTC
CASNGAGGNYGYTF
>TRBD2|-|TRBV27|TRBJ2-5
TGTGCCAGCAGTTTAAGGGCTAGCGGGGGGTACCAAGAGACCCAGTACTTC
CASSLRASGGYQETQYF